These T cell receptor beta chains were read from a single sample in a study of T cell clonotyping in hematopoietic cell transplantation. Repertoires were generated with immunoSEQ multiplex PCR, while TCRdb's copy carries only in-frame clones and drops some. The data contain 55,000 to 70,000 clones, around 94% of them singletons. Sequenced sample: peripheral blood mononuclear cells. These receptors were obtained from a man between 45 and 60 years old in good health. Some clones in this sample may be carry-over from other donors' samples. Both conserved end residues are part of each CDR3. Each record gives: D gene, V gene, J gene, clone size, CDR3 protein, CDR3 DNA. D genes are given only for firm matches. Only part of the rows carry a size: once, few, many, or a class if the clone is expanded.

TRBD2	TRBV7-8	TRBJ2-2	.	CASSLAAGDFGELFF	TGTGCCAGCAGCTTAGCAGCGGGAGATTTCGGGGAGCTGTTTTTT
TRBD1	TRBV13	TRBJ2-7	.	CASSPTGYEQYF	TGTGCCAGCAGCCCGACAGGGTACGAGCAGTACTTC
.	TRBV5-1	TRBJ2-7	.	CASSLYGQSYEQYF	TGCGCCAGCAGCTTGTATGGACAATCCTACGAGCAGTACTTC
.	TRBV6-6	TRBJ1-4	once	CASSNGAEKLFF	TGTGCCAGCAGCAATGGGGCGGAAAAACTGTTTTTT
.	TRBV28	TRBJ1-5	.	CASSSTNQPQHF	TGTGCCAGCAGTTCCACTAATCAGCCCCAGCATTTT
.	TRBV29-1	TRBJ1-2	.	CSAYGDGYTF	TGCAGCGCTTACGGGGATGGCTACACCTTC
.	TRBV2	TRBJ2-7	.	CATLDSSYEQYF	TGTGCCACCCTAGACAGTTCCTACGAGCAGTACTTC
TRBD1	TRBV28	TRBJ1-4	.	CASSPRTGVVEKLFF	TGTGCCAGCAGTCCCCGGACAGGGGTTGTTGAAAAACTGTTTTTT
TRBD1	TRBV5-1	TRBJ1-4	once	CASSPGQGSATNEKLFF	TGCGCCAGCAGCCCGGGACAGGGCTCTGCAACTAATGAAAAACTGTTTTTT
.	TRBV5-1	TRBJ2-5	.	CASSPQGQETQYF	TGCGCCAGCAGCCCGCAGGGGCAAGAGACCCAGTACTTC
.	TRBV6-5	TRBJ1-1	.	CASSDAGTGEAFF	TGTGCCAGCAGTGACGCCGGGACGGGAGAAGCTTTCTTT
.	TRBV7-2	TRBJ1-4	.	CASSLGGQSNEKLFF	TGTGCCAGCAGCTTAGGTGGACAGTCTAATGAAAAACTGTTTTTT
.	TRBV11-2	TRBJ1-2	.	CASSPGTHGYTF	TGTGCCAGCAGCCCGGGGACGCATGGCTACACCTTC
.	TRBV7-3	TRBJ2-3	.	CASSTLTGSTQYF	TGTGCCAGCAGCACTCTTACAGGGTCTACGCAGTATTTT
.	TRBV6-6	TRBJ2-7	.	CASSYSQSTGWEQYF	TGTGCCAGCAGTTACTCGCAGTCGACAGGTTGGGAGCAGTACTTC
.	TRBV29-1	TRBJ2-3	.	CSARVDPTDTQYF	TGCAGCGCTCGAGTCGATCCCACAGATACGCAGTATTTT
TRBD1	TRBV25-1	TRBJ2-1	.	CASSEFGRGLSYNEQFF	TGTGCCAGCAGTGAATTCGGCAGGGGGCTATCCTACAATGAGCAGTTCTTC
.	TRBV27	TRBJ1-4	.	CASSFNRVEKLFF	TGTGCCAGCAGTTTTAACAGGGTTGAAAAACTGTTTTTT
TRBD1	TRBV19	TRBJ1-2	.	CASTRTGGTYGYTF	TGTGCCAGTACCCGGACAGGGGGCACCTATGGCTACACCTTC
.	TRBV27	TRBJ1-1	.	CASSLSSGNTEAFF	TGTGCCAGCAGTTTATCGTCGGGGAACACTGAAGCTTTCTTT
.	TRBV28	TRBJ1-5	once	CASSLERQHF	TGTGCCAGCAGTTTAGAACGCCAGCATTTT
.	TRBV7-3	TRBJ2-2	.	CASSLKGPTGELFF	TGTGCCAGCAGCTTAAAAGGGCCCACCGGGGAGCTGTTTTTT
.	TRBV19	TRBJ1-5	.	CASSEDPRVRNQPQHF	TGTGCCAGTAGTGAGGACCCGAGGGTGAGAAATCAGCCCCAGCATTTT
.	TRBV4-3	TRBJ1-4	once	CASSQDFPDPTNEKLFF	TGCGCCAGCAGCCAAGATTTCCCGGACCCAACTAATGAAAAACTGTTTTTT
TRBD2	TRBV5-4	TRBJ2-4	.	CASSSGTSGPRGNIQYF	TGTGCCAGCAGCTCTGGGACTAGCGGGCCGAGGGGAAACATTCAGTACTTC
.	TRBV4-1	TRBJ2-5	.	CASSQEYWGHRETQYF	TGCGCCAGCAGCCAAGAGTATTGGGGGCATCGAGAGACCCAGTACTTC
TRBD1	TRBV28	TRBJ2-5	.	CASSFLRDRGLETQYF	TGTGCCAGCAGTTTTTTGCGGGACAGGGGATTAGAGACCCAGTACTTC
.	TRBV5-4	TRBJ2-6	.	CASSSQGAGANVLTF	TGTGCCAGCAGCTCACAGGGAGCCGGGGCCAACGTCCTGACTTTC